Listed below are T cell receptor beta chains from one sample, sequenced in a study of T-cell memory formation after mild COVID-19. TCRdb reanalysed the 5' RACE reads using MiXCR and keeps one entry per CDR3 protein. Of 450,000 or so distinct CDR3 sequences in the sample, roughly 25% were seen once. Sequencing input: PBMCs or a T cell subset sorted from them (not recorded which). These receptors were obtained from an adult woman who had mild COVID-19 (a few samples of this study predate the infection). Cell type and time point are not known. CDR3s include the opening cysteine and the closing phenylalanine or tryptophan. A D gene is named only where the DNA matches it firmly. The size of a clone is reported for some rows only, either as once, few or many, or as a class for expanded clones.

cdr3_nt cdr3_aa d_call j_call v_call clone_size
TGTGCCAGCAGCTTGGGGGGAAGCGGAGGTAATGAAAAACTGTTTTTT CASSLGGSGGNEKLFF NA TRBJ1-4 TRBV5-5 NA
TGCAGCGTGAGGGACACCTATGGCTACACCTTC CSVRDTYGYTF NA TRBJ1-2 TRBV29-1 few
TGTGCCTCCTCCTCTAGCGGGGTTGAGCAGTACTTC CASSSSGVEQYF TRBD2 TRBJ2-7 TRBV10-3 NA
TGTGCCAGCAGCTTCTCCCAGGGAGGGACTTCCTACGAGCAGTACTTC CASSFSQGGTSYEQYF TRBD2 TRBJ2-7 TRBV7-6 few
TGCGCCAGCAGCTACCGCGGCCTTAATGAAAAACTGTTTTTT CASSYRGLNEKLFF NA TRBJ1-4 TRBV5-1 NA
TGTGCCAGTAGTATAGCTAGCGGGACTTTGAATGAGCAGTTCTTC CASSIASGTLNEQFF TRBD2 TRBJ2-1 TRBV19 NA
TGTGCCAGCAGCTCCTCAGACAGGGGGGATCCTGAAGCTTTCTTT CASSSSDRGDPEAFF TRBD1 TRBJ1-1 TRBV11-2 NA
TGTGCCAGCAGTTACTCGCCCGGGGGGCTCCAAGAGACCCAGTACTTC CASSYSPGGLQETQYF NA TRBJ2-5 TRBV6-5 few
TGCGCCAGCAGCTTGGAGGCCCGGGAGAACACTGAAGCTTTCTTT CASSLEARENTEAFF NA TRBJ1-1 TRBV5-1 few
TGTGCCATCAGTCCGGCCTCAAAGGATGAGCAGTTCTTC CAISPASKDEQFF NA TRBJ2-1 TRBV10-3 NA
TGTGCCAGCAGTCCGGGACGGAGACTGACTGAAGCTTTCTTT CASSPGRRLTEAFF NA TRBJ1-1 TRBV12-3/TRBV12-4 few
TGCAGCGGGGAGGGCAGCCTGGCCTACAATGAGCAGTTCTTC CSGEGSLAYNEQFF TRBD2 TRBJ2-1 TRBV29-1 NA
TGCGCCAGCAGCCCAAGCACTAGTAGAGACTACGAGCAGTACTTC CASSPSTSRDYEQYF NA TRBJ2-7 TRBV4-1 NA
TGTGCCAGCAGTTACTCGATGGGGGAGTATCACGAGCAGTACTTC CASSYSMGEYHEQYF NA TRBJ2-7 TRBV6-5 NA
TGTGCCAGCAGCCTTATTGGTGGACAGTCTTACCGCTACACCTTC CASSLIGGQSYRYTF NA TRBJ1-2 TRBV7-2 NA
TGCGCCAGCAGCCAAGACGAGCGGGGGGGCTACGAGCAGTACTTC CASSQDERGGYEQYF TRBD2 TRBJ2-7 TRBV4-1 few
TGTGCCAGCAGTTCTAGCGGGGGAGGCACAGATACGCAGTATTTT CASSSSGGGTDTQYF TRBD2 TRBJ2-3 TRBV12-3/TRBV12-4 NA
TGTGCCTGTTTTGGGGTGGGTAGTGAAAAACTGTTTTTT CACFGVGSEKLFF NA TRBJ1-4 TRBV30 few
TGTGCCAGCAGCTACCCGGCGGGGGCCAATGAGCAGTTCTTC CASSYPAGANEQFF NA TRBJ2-1 TRBV11-1 few
TGTGCCAGTAGTTTGGGCCAGTCTGGCTACACCTTC CASSLGQSGYTF NA TRBJ1-2 TRBV19 NA
TGCGCCAGCAGCCTCTCAGGGGGGCTGAATGAGCAGTTCTTC CASSLSGGLNEQFF NA TRBJ2-1 TRBV5-1 NA
TGTGCCAGCTCACCGAGGTTGGGTGATCAGCCCCAGCATTTT CASSPRLGDQPQHF NA TRBJ1-5 TRBV18 NA
TGTGCCACCAGTGCCCGGGACAGTGGAGGCCAAGAGACCCAGTACTTC CATSARDSGGQETQYF TRBD1 TRBJ2-5 TRBV24-1 NA
TGCAGCACCCGGACATTCATTGAAAACATTCAGTACTTC CSTRTFIENIQYF NA TRBJ2-4 TRBV29-1 NA
TGTGCCAGCAGTCCTCCGGTAGGGGCGCTTGGTGTTTTCGCAGATACGCAGTATTTT CASSPPVGALGVFADTQYF NA TRBJ2-3 TRBV25-1 few